Each of the 24 T cell receptor beta chains below was sequenced from the same sample in a study of T cell clones after liver transplantation (dated by TCRdb to between 2019 and 2020). What the time point label conveys for this sample: pre-transplant. Libraries came from the immunoSEQ multiplex PCR assay. Not all clones reach the TCRdb copy of this immuneACCESS table, which keeps in-frame sequences only. Checked studies attribute under half of the gap to unresolved V genes and leave the rest unexplained. Within this sample are over 15,000 clones, with approximately 88% of them counted one time only. 10% to 15% of the sample goes to the ten largest clones. Here the sequenced sample was CD8+ T cells from blood, taken before liver transplant. These receptors all stem from a human donor who received a liver transplant.

The CDR3: CANARGARTEAFF. Written as DNA, the CDR3 is TGTGCCAACGCGAGAGGGGCGAGGACTGAAGCTTTCTTT. The genes are TRBV2 and TRBJ1-1, with D possibly TRBD1 on 5 matching bases. CDR3 length: 13 amino acids. The V end lost 10 bases, the J end lost 5 bases, and 17 bases lay between the germline ends. Germline V lookup: CDR1 SNHLY, CDR2 FYNNEI. The full variable domain, completed using reference TRBV2 and TRBJ1-1, is EPEVTQTPSHQVTQMGQEVILRCVPISNHLYFYWYRQILGQKVEFLVSFYNNEISEKSEIFDDQFSVERPDGSNFTLKIRSTKLEDSAMYFCANARGARTEAFFGQGTRLTVV.

The chain has TRBV7-9 and TRBJ2-1; tentative D call: TRBD2 (6 bases). The germline gives CDR1 SEHNR, CDR2 FQNEAQ (reference sequence). This CDR3 comprises 13 residues. Trimming shortened V by 3 bases and J by 9 bases, and 12 bases separated the two germline ends. This chain's CDR3 is CASSFPGVGEQFF. The CDR3 DNA reads TGTGCCAGCAGCTTCCCGGGAGTGGGTGAGCAGTTCTTC.

This clone was observed once. The chain is built from TRBV11-2 and TRBJ2-7; D uncertain. This CDR3 is built from 14 residues. V lost 0 bases and J lost 3, with 9 bases in between. The germline CDR1 and CDR2 sequences are SGHAT and FQNNGV. In DNA, the CDR3 is TGTGCCAGCAGCTTAGATGTGGGGTTCTACGAGCAGTACTTC. Translated: CASSLDVGFYEQYF.

This chain connects TRBV28 to TRBJ1-3; TRBD1 is a possible D gene (5 bases). This CDR3 is 15 amino acids long. Trimming shortened V by 3 bases and J by 0 bases, and 9 bases separated the two germline ends. Germline V CDR1 and CDR2: MDHEN, SYDVKM. Here the CDR3 reads CASSFDGGSGNTIYF. In nucleotides, the CDR3 is TGTGCCAGCAGTTTTGATGGGGGCTCTGGAAACACCATATATTTT.

V and J are TRBV19 and TRBJ1-2; 9 bases align to TRBD1. This CDR3 spans 14 amino acids. V lost 10 bases and J lost 8; bases outside the gene matches: 14. From germline, CDR1 is LNHDA and CDR2 SQIVND (reference sequence). CDR3 in amino acids: CATPGQGTLGGYTF. CDR3 coding DNA: TGTGCCACGCCGGGACAGGGAACCCTCGGAGGCTACACCTTC.

The J gene is TRBJ2-2, the V gene TRBV10-3; D not resolved. CDR3 size: 15 residues. Trimming pared 0 bases from V and 1 base from J, leaving 6 bases between. Germline loops: CDR1 ENHRY, CDR2 SYGVKD. The CDR3 reads CAISESFRNTGELFF. CDR3 sequence (DNA): TGTGCCATCAGTGAGTCATTCAGGAACACCGGGGAGCTGTTTTTT.

This clone was counted once. The V gene is TRBV4-2, the J gene TRBJ1-4, with 7 bases that match TRBD1. Germline-derived CDR1 and CDR2 are LGHNA and YNFKEQ. There are 18 residues in the CDR3. Unmatched junction bases numbered 11, after V lost 0 bases and J lost 4 bases. CDR3 sequence reads: CASSQDDQGGIHNEKLFF. The CDR3 nucleotides are TGTGCCAGCAGCCAAGATGACCAGGGGGGAATTCATAATGAAAAACTGTTTTTT.

This clone is categorized as medium-sized (0.01 to 0.1%). This sequence joins TRBV28 and TRBJ2-3; D unresolved. The CDR3 has 15 residues. Deletions cut 3 bases from V and 3 bases from J, with 13 bases between. Germline CDR1 MDHEN, CDR2 SYDVKM. The CDR3: CASSLVVPTTDTQYF. CDR3 DNA: TGTGCCAGCAGTTTGGTGGTCCCAACGACAGATACGCAGTATTTT.

The V gene is TRBV27, the J gene TRBJ1-5; D gene ambiguous. There are 13 residues in the CDR3. V was shortened by 5 bases and J by 5 bases, with 10 bases between the two germline ends. CDR1 is MNHEY and CDR2 is SMNVEV in the germline V gene (reference sequence). The CDR3 sequence is CASSLLEDQPQHF. CDR3 DNA sequence: TGTGCCAGCAGTCTACTGGAGGATCAGCCCCAGCATTTT.

This chain links TRBV7-3 with TRBJ2-7, with D unresolved. The CDR3 has 12 residues. The germline V and J ends were trimmed by 3 bases and 2 bases, with 5 bases remaining between them. Germline CDR1 reads SGHTA; CDR2 reads FQGTGA. CDR3 loop: CASSFLTYEQYF. The CDR3 coding sequence is TGTGCCAGCAGCTTTTTGACCTACGAGCAGTACTTC.

The chain links TRBV28 to TRBJ2-7; 7 bases are shared with TRBD1. After removal of 5 bases from V and 0 bases from J, the junction contained 1 base not matched to a gene. This CDR3 region has 13 residues. From germline, CDR1 is MDHEN and CDR2 SYDVKM. The DNA for the CDR3 is TGTGCCAGCAGTGGGACAGACTCCTACGAGCAGTACTTC. As protein: CASSGTDSYEQYF. Looking up the rest from reference TRBV28 and TRBJ2-7 gives the full variable domain: DVKVTQSSRYLVKRTGEKVFLECVQDMDHENMFWYRQDPGLGLRLIYFSYDVKMKEKGDIPEGYSVSREKKERFSLILESASTNQTSMYLCASSGTDSYEQYFGPGTRLTVT.

The chain links TRBV28 to TRBJ2-1; 10 bases map to TRBD2. CDR3 size: 15 residues. V shed 5 bases and J 1 base; nucleotides not matched to a gene: 2. CDR1 is MDHEN and CDR2 is SYDVKM in the germline V gene. CDR3 nucleotide sequence: TGTGCCAGCAGTATGACTAGCGGGTCCTACAATGAGCAGTTCTTC. This sequence encodes CASSMTSGSYNEQFF. Together with reference TRBV28 and TRBJ2-1, the CDR3 gives the full variable domain: DVKVTQSSRYLVKRTGEKVFLECVQDMDHENMFWYRQDPGLGLRLIYFSYDVKMKEKGDIPEGYSVSREKKERFSLILESASTNQTSMYLCASSMTSGSYNEQFFGPGTRLTVL.

The chain has TRBV5-4 and TRBJ1-2, with D possibly being TRBD1 (5 bases). Germline CDR1 reads SGHNT; CDR2 reads YYREEE (reference sequence). V was clipped by 4 bases and J by 5 bases, with 12 bases between them. CDR3 length: 13 amino acids. CDR3 amino acids: CASSGAGSYGYTF. The DNA for the CDR3 is TGTGCCAGCAGCGGTGCAGGGTCATATGGCTACACCTTC.

The genes are TRBV7-8 and TRBJ1-1; 7 positions agree with TRBD1. The V and J ends lost 8 bases and 1 base, in that order; junction bases with no gene match: 7. The germline V gene encodes CDR1 SGHVS and CDR2 FQNEAQ. The CDR3 contains 14 residues. The CDR3 DNA reads as TGTGCCAGCGCCTCGACAGGGACGAACACTGAAGCTTTCTTT. Its translation is CASASTGTNTEAFF.

This clone appeared a single time. This sequence joins TRBV11-3 and TRBJ2-2; D might be TRBD1 (5 bases). V lost 0 bases and J lost 4, with 9 bases in between. The CDR3 sequence is 15 residues long. Germline-derived CDR1 and CDR2 are SGHNT and YENEEA. CDR3: CASSLEAGSTGELFF. DNA of the CDR3: TGTGCCAGCAGCTTAGAAGCAGGGTCCACCGGGGAGCTGTTTTTT.

V and J are TRBV27 and TRBJ2-7; 11 nucleotides line up with TRBD2. Germline V lookup: CDR1 MNHEY, CDR2 SMNVEV (reference sequence). The trim removed 4 bases at V and 2 bases at J, leaving 4 bases unmatched. This CDR3 is built from 15 residues. CDR3: CASSSLAGGAYEQYF. In DNA form, the CDR3 reads TGTGCCAGCAGTTCCCTAGCGGGAGGCGCCTACGAGCAGTACTTC.

The chain links TRBV11-2 to TRBJ2-2; D is perhaps TRBD2 (6 bases). Trimming cost V 5 bases and J 4 bases, with 23 bases left between them. The length of the CDR3 is 18 residues. From germline, CDR1 is SGHAT and CDR2 FQNNGV. CDR3 in amino acids: CASSPGPDRERFTGELFF. The CDR3, as DNA: TGTGCCAGCAGCCCGGGTCCCGACCGGGAGCGGTTCACCGGGGAGCTGTTTTTT.

The chain employs TRBV7-9 and TRBJ2-1, with 9 bases lining up with TRBD2. Germline trimming cut 5 bases from V and 0 bases from J; bases unmatched to any gene: 8. The CDR3 loop spans 17 amino acids. The germline V gene encodes CDR1 SEHNR and CDR2 FQNEAQ (reference sequence). The CDR3 is CASSLQLAGSSYNEQFF. The CDR3 nucleotides read TGTGCCAGCAGCCTACAACTAGCGGGTAGCTCCTACAATGAGCAGTTCTTC. The variable domain in full, completed from reference TRBV7-9 and TRBJ2-1, reads DTGVSQNPRHKITKRGQNVTFRCDPISEHNRLYWYRQTLGQGPEFLTYFQNEAQLEKSRLLSDRFSAERPKGSFSTLEIQRTEQGDSAMYLCASSLQLAGSSYNEQFFGPGTRLTVL.

The J gene is TRBJ2-3, the V gene TRBV5-1, with D perhaps TRBD2 (6 bases). From germline, CDR1 is SGHRS and CDR2 YFSETQ. This CDR3 has 19 residues. The V gene lost 1 base and the J gene lost 2 bases, with 23 bases spanning the gap. CDR3 coding DNA: TGCGCCAGCAGCTTGTACGGTACGGGAGCGGTTGGGGACACAGATACGCAGTATTTT. This encodes CASSLYGTGAVGDTDTQYF.

The CDR3 DNA sequence: TGTGCCAGTAGCAGGACACTGAATCAGCCCCAGCATTTT. As protein: CASSRTLNQPQHF. The genes are TRBV19 and TRBJ1-5, with a tentative D call TRBD1 (5 bases). In germline, CDR1 is LNHDA, CDR2 SQIVND (reference sequence). Trimming removed 6 bases at V and 4 bases at J, with 10 bases between. The length of the CDR3 is 13 residues.

The J gene is TRBJ2-7, the V gene TRBV6-6; D tentatively fits TRBD1 or TRBD2 (5 bases each). This CDR3 is 14 amino acids long. The germline V and J ends were trimmed by 0 bases and 5 bases, with 11 bases remaining between them. Germline lookup yields CDR1 MNHNY and CDR2 SVGAGI (reference sequence). CDR3 bases: TGTGCCAGCAGTTACTCCGACGGGACCCACGAGCAGTACTTC. This translates into CASSYSDGTHEQYF.

The rearrangement links TRBV5-1 to TRBJ1-2; tentative D call: TRBD1 (6 bases). Germline lookup yields CDR1 SGHRS and CDR2 YFSETQ. V shed 1 base and J shed 3 bases, with 13 bases lying between them. This CDR3 region has 15 residues. The CDR3 bases are TGCGCCAGCAGCTTGTATGGGGGGCCTGACTATGGCTACACCTTC. It translates to CASSLYGGPDYGYTF.

This chain uses TRBV19 with TRBJ1-5, with D maybe TRBD1 (6 bases). Between the trimmed V and J ends, which lost 1 base and 4 bases, there was a span of 20 bases. From germline, CDR1 is LNHDA and CDR2 SQIVND (reference sequence). The CDR3 runs to 18 residues. The CDR3 nucleotides read TGTGCCAGTAGTATAGGGTCCGGATACAGGGCCCTAAATCAGCCCCAGCATTTT. Translation: CASSIGSGYRALNQPQHF.

The gene calls are TRBV27 and TRBJ2-7, with no clear D. This CDR3 has 14 amino acids. Germline V gene sequence: CDR1 MNHEY, CDR2 SMNVEV (reference sequence). Trimming stripped 3 bases from V and 0 bases from J, with 9 bases between. The CDR3 nucleotides are TGTGCCAGCAGTTTCTCCAGCCTCTCCTACGAGCAGTACTTC. It translates to CASSFSSLSYEQYF.